Sequencing of this TCR beta chain was carried out in a study of T cells after yellow fever vaccination. Study findings and constraints: It was a weaker secondary response, yet one that peaked faster, at day 5 versus 15.

This CDR3 contains 15 residues. CDR1 MNHEY and CDR2 SVGAGI come from the germline V gene. The V end lost 2 bases, the J end lost 0 bases, and 9 bases lay between the germline ends. Generation of TCR cDNA used 5'RACE template switching (which added a universal primer site and UMIs). TCRdb re-called the 5' RACE reads through MiXCR, storing one row per CDR3 protein. The table includes some 560,000 distinct CDR3 sequences, about a sixth detected once. On this clonotype: Its target is not known.

The sequencing used PBMCs, collected 4 to 5 days after the first yellow fever vaccination. The chain joins TRBV6-5 to TRBJ2-3, with D possibly TRBD2 on 5 matching bases. The clonotype comes from a man in his late teens or twenties who received the YFV17D yellow fever vaccine. The CDR3 region has the DNA TGTGCCAGCAGTTACAGGCGGGCGAGCACAGATACGCAGTATTTT. Translated: CASSYRRASTDTQYF.